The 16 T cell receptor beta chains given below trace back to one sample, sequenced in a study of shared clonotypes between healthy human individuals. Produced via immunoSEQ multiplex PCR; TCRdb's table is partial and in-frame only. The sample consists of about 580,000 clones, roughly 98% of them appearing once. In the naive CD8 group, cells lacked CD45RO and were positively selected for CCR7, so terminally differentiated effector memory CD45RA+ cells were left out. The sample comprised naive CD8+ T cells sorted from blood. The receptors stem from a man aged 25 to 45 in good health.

The CDR3 DNA is TGTGCCAGCAGCTCGACTAGCGGGAGTCCAGAGACCCAGTACTTC. Its translation: CASSSTSGSPETQYF. V and J are TRBV13 and TRBJ2-5, with 12 nucleotides matching TRBD2. This CDR3 has 15 residues. Germline-derived CDR1 and CDR2 are PRHDT and FYEKMQ (reference sequence). With 4 bases clipped from V and 4 bases from J, the junction kept 4 bases outside the gene matches. The full variable domain, rest sourced from reference TRBV13 and TRBJ2-5, is AAGVIQSPRHLIKEKRETATLKCYPIPRHDTVYWYQQGPGQDPQFLISFYEKMQSDKGSIPDRFSAQQFSDYHSELNMSSLELGDSALYFCASSSTSGSPETQYFGPGTRLLVL.

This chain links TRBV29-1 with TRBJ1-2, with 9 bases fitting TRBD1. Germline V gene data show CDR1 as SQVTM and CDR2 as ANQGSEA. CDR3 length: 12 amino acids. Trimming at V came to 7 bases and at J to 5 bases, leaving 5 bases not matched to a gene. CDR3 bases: TGCAGCGGGGAGGGACAGGGATATGGCTACACCTTC. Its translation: CSGEGQGYGYTF.

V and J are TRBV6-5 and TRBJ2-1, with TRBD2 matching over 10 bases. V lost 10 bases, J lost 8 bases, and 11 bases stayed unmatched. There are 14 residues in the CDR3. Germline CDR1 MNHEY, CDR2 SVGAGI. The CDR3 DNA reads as TGTGCCAACTCCCTAGCGGGAGATTTGGATGAGCAGTTCTTC. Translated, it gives CANSLAGDLDEQFF.

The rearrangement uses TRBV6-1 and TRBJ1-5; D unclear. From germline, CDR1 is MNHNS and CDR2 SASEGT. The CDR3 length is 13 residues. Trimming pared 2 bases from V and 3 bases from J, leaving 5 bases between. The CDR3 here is CASSEWLNQPQHF. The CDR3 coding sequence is TGTGCCAGCAGTGAATGGCTCAATCAGCCCCAGCATTTT.

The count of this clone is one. CDR3 sequence: CASSLVLAGGGELFF. DNA for the CDR3: TGTGCCAGCAGCTTAGTCCTAGCGGGAGGCGGGGAGCTGTTTTTT. The V gene is TRBV11-2, the J gene TRBJ2-2, with 11 bases lining up with TRBD2. Germline CDR1 is SGHAT and CDR2 is FQNNGV. The CDR3 covers 15 residues. V lost 1 base and J lost 7; bases outside the gene matches: 2.

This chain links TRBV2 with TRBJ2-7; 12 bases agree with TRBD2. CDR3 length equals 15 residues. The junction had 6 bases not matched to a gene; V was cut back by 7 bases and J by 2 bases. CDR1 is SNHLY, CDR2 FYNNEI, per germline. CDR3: CASIPTSGSPYEQYF. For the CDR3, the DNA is TGTGCCAGCATTCCGACTAGCGGGAGCCCCTACGAGCAGTACTTC. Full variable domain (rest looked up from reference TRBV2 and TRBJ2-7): EPEVTQTPSHQVTQMGQEVILRCVPISNHLYFYWYRQILGQKVEFLVSFYNNEISEKSEIFDDQFSVERPDGSNFTLKIRSTKLEDSAMYFCASIPTSGSPYEQYFGPGTRLTVT.

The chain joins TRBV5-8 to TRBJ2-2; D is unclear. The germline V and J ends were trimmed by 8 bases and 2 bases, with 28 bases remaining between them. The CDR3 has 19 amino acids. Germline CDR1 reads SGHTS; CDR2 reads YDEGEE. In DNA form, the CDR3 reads TGTGCCAGTTTCGAAACCGAAGAGACCAAGAGACGAAACACCGGGGAGCTGTTTTTT. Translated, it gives CASFETEETKRRNTGELFF. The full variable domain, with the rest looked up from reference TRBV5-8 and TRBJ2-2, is EAGVTQSPTHLIKTRGQQATLRCSPISGHTSVYWYQQALGLGLQFLLWYDEGEERNRGNFPPRFSGRQFPNYSSELNVNALELEDSALYLCASFETEETKRRNTGELFFGEGSRLTVL.

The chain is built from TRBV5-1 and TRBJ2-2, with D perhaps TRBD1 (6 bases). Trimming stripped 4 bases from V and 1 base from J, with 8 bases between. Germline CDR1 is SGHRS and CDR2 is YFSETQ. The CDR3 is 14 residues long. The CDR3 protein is CASSATGNTGELFF. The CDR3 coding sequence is TGCGCCAGCAGCGCGACAGGGAACACCGGGGAGCTGTTTTTT.

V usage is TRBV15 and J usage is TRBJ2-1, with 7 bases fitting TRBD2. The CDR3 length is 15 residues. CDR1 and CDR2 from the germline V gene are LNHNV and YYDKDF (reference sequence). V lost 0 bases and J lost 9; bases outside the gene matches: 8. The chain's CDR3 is CATSRDLGSGFEQFF. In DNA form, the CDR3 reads TGTGCCACCAGCAGAGATCTGGGTAGCGGGTTTGAGCAGTTCTTC.

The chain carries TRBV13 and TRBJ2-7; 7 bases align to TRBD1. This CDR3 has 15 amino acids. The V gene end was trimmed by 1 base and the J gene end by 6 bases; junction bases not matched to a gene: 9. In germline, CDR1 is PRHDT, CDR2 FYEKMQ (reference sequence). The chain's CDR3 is CASSLEGRGPVEQYF. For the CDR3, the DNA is TGTGCCAGCAGCTTAGAAGGTAGGGGGCCCGTCGAGCAGTACTTC.

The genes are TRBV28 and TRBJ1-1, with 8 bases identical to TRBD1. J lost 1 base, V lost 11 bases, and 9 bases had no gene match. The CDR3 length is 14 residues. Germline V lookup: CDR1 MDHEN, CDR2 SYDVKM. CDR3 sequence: CAARLTGENTEAFF. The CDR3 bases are TGTGCCGCCCGACTGACAGGGGAGAACACTGAAGCTTTCTTT.

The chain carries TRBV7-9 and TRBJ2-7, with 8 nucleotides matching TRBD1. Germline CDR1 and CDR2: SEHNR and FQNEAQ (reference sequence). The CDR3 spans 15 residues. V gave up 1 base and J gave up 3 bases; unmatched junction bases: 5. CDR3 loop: CASSLDRDRNYEQYF. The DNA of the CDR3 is TGTGCCAGCAGCTTAGACAGGGACAGGAACTACGAGCAGTACTTC.

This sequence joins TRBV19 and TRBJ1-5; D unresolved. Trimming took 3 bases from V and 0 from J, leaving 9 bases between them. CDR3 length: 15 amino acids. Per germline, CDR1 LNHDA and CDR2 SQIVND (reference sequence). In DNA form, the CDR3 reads TGTGCCAGTAGTATTTTTCTCGGTAGCAATCAGCCCCAGCATTTT. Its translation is CASSIFLGSNQPQHF.

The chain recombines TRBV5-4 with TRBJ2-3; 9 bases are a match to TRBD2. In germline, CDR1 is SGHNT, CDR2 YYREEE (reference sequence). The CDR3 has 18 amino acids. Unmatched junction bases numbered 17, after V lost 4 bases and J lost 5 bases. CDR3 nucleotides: TGTGCCAGCAGCGGGGGACATCCTAGCGGGGACCTCATAGATACGCAGTATTTT. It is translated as CASSGGHPSGDLIDTQYF.

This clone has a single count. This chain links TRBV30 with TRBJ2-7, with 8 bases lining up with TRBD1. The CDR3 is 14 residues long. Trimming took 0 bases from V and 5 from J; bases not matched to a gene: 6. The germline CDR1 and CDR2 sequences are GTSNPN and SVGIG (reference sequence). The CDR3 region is CAWSVGQGTDEQYF. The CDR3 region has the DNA TGTGCCTGGAGTGTCGGACAGGGTACGGACGAGCAGTACTTC.

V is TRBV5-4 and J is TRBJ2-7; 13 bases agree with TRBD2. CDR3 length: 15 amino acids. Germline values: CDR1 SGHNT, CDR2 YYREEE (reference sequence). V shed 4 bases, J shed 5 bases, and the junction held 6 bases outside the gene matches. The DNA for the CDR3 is TGTGCCAGCAGCGGCGGGACTAGCGGGATGGACGAGCAGTACTTC. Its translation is CASSGGTSGMDEQYF.